This T cell receptor beta chain was profiled in a study of blood T cells in healthy people across ages. Whole-study findings and limits: Among T cells, TCR beta diversity per million cells dropped roughly linearly as age rose.

This clonotype was counted a few times. The antigen is unknown. A second PCR of roughly 7 to 11 cycles used a sample-barcoded 5' primer and a J-beta primer mix. TCRdb re-analysed the 5' RACE reads in MiXCR, keeping a single row per CDR3 protein. Among roughly 2 million distinct CDR3 sequences listed, 49% were seen once. Approximately 9 milliliters was the volume of peripheral blood drawn from each donor. There were at least 5 micrograms of total RNA extracted from every sample. Germline V gene data show CDR1 as SGHTA and CDR2 as FQGNSA. The CDR3 loop spans 18 amino acids. V gave up 1 base and J gave up 9 bases, with 22 bases separating them.

The TCR originated in a middle-aged woman in good health. The specimen sequenced was blood. This rearrangement joins TRBV7-2 to TRBJ2-6; D is perhaps TRBD2 (5 bases). CDR3 loop: CASSLVSRTPSRVNVLTF. CDR3 sequence (DNA): TGTGCCAGCAGCTTAGTATCCAGGACCCCTTCGCGGGTCAACGTCCTGACTTTC.